One sample yielded the 13 T cell receptor beta chains listed below, sequenced in a study of T-cell memory formation after mild COVID-19. MiXCR was run by TCRdb on the 5' RACE reads, yielding one entry per CDR3 protein. Of about 140,000 distinct CDR3 sequences listed, approximately 5.7% are singletons. The material sequenced was PBMCs or a T cell subset sorted from them (not recorded which). These receptors were obtained from an adult woman who had mild COVID-19 (a few samples of this study predate the infection). Cell type and time point are not known.

This clonotype has a count of ten or more. The chain employs TRBV7-2 and TRBJ2-3; TRBD2 agrees at 11 bases. J gave up 7 bases and V 2 bases, and 17 bases lay outside the gene matches. CDR3 length: 19 amino acids. CDR1 SGHTA and CDR2 FQGNSA come from the germline V gene. The CDR3 here is CASSLRVSVSGRARYTQYF. The CDR3 DNA follows: TGTGCCAGCAGCTTACGGGTCTCGGTTAGCGGGAGGGCCAGGTATACGCAGTATTTT.

This clonotype was detected many times. The rearrangement links TRBV5-1 to TRBJ2-5, with 12 bases aligning to TRBD1. The CDR3 loop spans 15 amino acids. With V trimmed by 3 bases and J by 5 bases, 5 bases remained unmatched. Looked up from germline, CDR1 is SGHRS and CDR2 is YFSETQ. In DNA form, the CDR3 reads TGCGCCAGCAGCTCAGGGACAGGGGGCGCGGAGACCCAGTACTTC. Translation gives CASSSGTGGAETQYF.

This clonotype was recorded many times. The chain has TRBV7-2 and TRBJ2-1; perhaps TRBD1 as D (6 bases). The V and J ends lost 4 bases and 4 bases respectively, with 17 bases between them. The CDR3 length is 16 residues. CDR1 and CDR2 (germline): SGHTA, FQGNSA. This CDR3 is CASSSPLWGLYNEQFF. CDR3 bases: TGTGCCAGCAGCTCCCCCCTCTGGGGGCTGTACAATGAGCAGTTCTTC. Variable domain in full (rest from reference TRBV7-2 and TRBJ2-1): GAGVSQSPSNKVTEKGKDVELRCDPISGHTALYWYRQSLGQGLEFLIYFQGNSAPDKSGLPSDRFSAERTGGSVSTLTIQRTQQEDSAVYLCASSSPLWGLYNEQFFGPGTRLTVL.

In this sample, this clonotype is medium-sized. This chain uses TRBV24-1 with TRBJ2-3; 8 bases fit TRBD1. The germline V gene has CDR1 KGHDR and CDR2 SFDVKD. V was pared by 5 bases and J by 2 bases, with 32 bases of the junction left unmatched. The CDR3 totals 24 residues. This CDR3 reads CATSGHLSRNPGQARRTNTDTQYF. For the CDR3, the DNA is TGTGCCACCAGTGGTCACCTCTCACGGAACCCGGGACAGGCCCGGAGGACGAACACAGATACGCAGTATTTT.

This clonotype was detected ten times or more. V and J are TRBV2 and TRBJ2-1; weak D call: TRBD1 (5 bases). V was shortened by 5 bases and J by 5 bases, with 13 bases between the two germline ends. The CDR3 is 14 residues long. The V gene's germline CDR1 is SNHLY and CDR2 FYNNEI. The DNA for the CDR3 is TGTGCCAGCAGTCCAAGGGGTAGGGACAATGAGCAGTTCTTC. The encoded protein is CASSPRGRDNEQFF.

This clonotype was counted many times. The chain has TRBV12-3 or TRBV12-4 and TRBJ2-7; no reliable D call. Trimming removed 4 bases at V and 3 bases at J, with 4 bases between. The CDR3 loop spans 11 amino acids. The DNA of the CDR3 is TGTGCCAGCAGTTCGGTCTACGAGCAGTACTTC. Protein product: CASSSVYEQYF.

The V gene is TRBV12-3 or TRBV12-4, the J gene TRBJ2-5; weak D call: TRBD1 (5 bases). The V and J ends lost 4 bases and 5 bases respectively, with 14 bases between them. The CDR3 has 14 amino acids. In DNA, the CDR3 is TGTGCCAGCAGTTCATGGGGCAAAGGGGAGACCCAGTACTTC. It codes for CASSSWGKGETQYF.

The V gene is TRBV9, the J gene TRBJ1-6, with 10 nucleotides matching TRBD1. After removal of 4 bases from V and 8 bases from J, the junction contained 9 bases not matched to a gene. Germline V gene lookup returns CDR1 SGDLS and CDR2 YYNGEE. CDR3 length: 16 amino acids. CDR3 sequence reads: CASSPKDRGRHSPLHF. The CDR3 DNA sequence: TGTGCCAGCAGCCCGAAGGACAGGGGGAGGCATTCACCCCTCCACTTT. The full variable domain, in which reference TRBV9 and TRBJ1-6 provide the parts outside the CDR3, is DSGVTQTPKHLITATGQRVTLRCSPRSGDLSVYWYQQSLDQGLQFLIQYYNGEERAKGNILERFSAQQFPDLHSELNLSSLELGDSALYFCASSPKDRGRHSPLHFGNGTRLTVT.

This clonotype was detected ten times or more. This chain connects TRBV7-8 to TRBJ2-1; 8 nucleotides match TRBD2. The length of the CDR3 is 16 residues. Looked up from germline, CDR1 is SGHVS and CDR2 is FQNEAQ. Trimming took 4 bases from V and 5 from J; bases not matched to a gene: 10. CDR3 DNA sequence: TGTGCCAGCAGCTCCTTTACGGGGGGGGTAGACAATGAGCAGTTCTTC. It encodes CASSSFTGGVDNEQFF.

V is TRBV4-3 and J is TRBJ2-4; D is possibly TRBD1 (5 bases). Germline CDR1 reads LGHNA; CDR2 reads YSLEER. This CDR3 region has 15 residues. V lost 1 base and J lost 0, with 7 bases in between. CDR3 nucleotides: TGCGCCAGCAGCCAAGGACAGCTAGCCAAAAACATTCAGTACTTC. Translated: CASSQGQLAKNIQYF.

The chain employs TRBV6-6 and TRBJ2-3; 7 bases agree with TRBD1. The CDR3 extends over 13 amino acids. In germline, CDR1 is MNHNY, CDR2 SVGAGI (reference sequence). With 6 bases clipped from V and 2 bases from J, the junction kept 2 bases outside the gene matches. CDR3 nucleotides: TGTGCCAGCAGCGGGACAGTCACAGATACGCAGTATTTT. This gives the protein CASSGTVTDTQYF.

This clonotype has at least ten counts. The chain joins TRBV7-3 to TRBJ1-1, with D possibly matching TRBD1 (6 bases). With 5 bases removed from V and 0 bases from J, the gap between germline ends came to 13 bases. Germline values: CDR1 SGHTA, CDR2 FQGTGA. The CDR3 is 15 amino acids. The CDR3 is CASSPTGPMNTEAFF. CDR3 in DNA: TGTGCCAGCAGCCCCACAGGGCCCATGAACACTGAAGCTTTCTTT.

There are many counts of this clonotype. The rearrangement joins TRBV7-3 to TRBJ2-5, with TRBD1 matching 7 bases. The V gene's germline CDR1 is SGHTA and CDR2 FQGTGA. V gave up 2 bases and J gave up 1 base; unmatched junction bases: 7. The CDR3 totals 16 residues. The CDR3 nucleotides are TGTGCCAGCAGCTTATTGCCCGGGACAGTCCAAGAGACCCAGTACTTC. It is translated as CASSLLPGTVQETQYF.